This TCR beta chain originates from a study of blood T cell repertoires in COVID-19. About the study: Specimens from acute and convalescent COVID-19 originated in the United States, Italy and Spain. T cells, B-cell-depleted T cells, or PBMCs provided the cDNA or gDNA that served as material.

Germline V gives CDR1 MNHEY, CDR2 SVGAGI. This CDR3 has 14 amino acids. V lost 8 bases to trimming and J lost 1 base, with 14 bases between them. This clone was recorded once. Authors' methods: Researchers report that nucleated cell counts were estimated from reference gene primer amplification. Profiled with immunoSEQ multiplex PCR; TCRdb holds only in-frame clones, not every one. V, J and clone size were drawn from that table, and D and trimming were deduced from the DNA. Of fewer than 300,000 clones in the sample, roughly 91% were seen once. Sequencing was carried out using peripheral blood. The TCR originated in a woman aged 40-49 years who had recovered from COVID-19. The rearrangement joins TRBV6-5 to TRBJ1-1; D is ambiguous. The CDR3 reads CASATAVPNTEAFF. For the CDR3, the DNA is TGTGCCAGCGCAACAGCAGTACCGAACACTGAAGCTTTCTTT.